This T cell receptor (beta chain) was found in a study of T cells in Graves' hyperthyroidism and ophthalmopathy. With respect to this clonotype: As yet, its antigen is unknown.

The ends were cut back, 0 bases at V and 4 bases at J, with 18 bases in the middle. In germline, CDR1 is MGHRA, CDR2 YSYEKL. CDR3 length equals 17 residues. RNA transcripts served as the template for amplifying TCR beta CDR3 regions. During a first-round RT-PCR of the TCR CDR3, the HTBI primer set was used. TCRdb recomputed calls from the multiplex PCR reads with MiXCR, one row per CDR3 protein. The repertoire holds about 500,000 distinct CDR3 sequences, with under 15% as singletons. Study-wide results and caveats: Ophthalmopathy could be told apart from stable hyperthyroidism with a 13 V-J model.

When ophthalmopathy did not progress within 18 months, Graves' hyperthyroidism was considered stable. Using around 10 ml of fresh peripheral blood, PBMCs were prepared. The clonotype originates from a woman between 18 and 30 years old with Graves' hyperthyroidism. The sample comprised blood. The chain couples TRBV4-1 to TRBJ1-2, with TRBD1 as a possible D gene (6 bases). The CDR3 nucleotides read TGCGCCAGCAGCCAAGACGGACAGTCGACTGGGGGCTATGGCTACACCTTC. Translating it yields CASSQDGQSTGGYGYTF.